The clone carrying this TCR beta chain was picked up a small number of times. As yet, its antigen is unknown. Study-level findings and limits: In terms of TCR gene usage, tumor memory CD4+ T cells clustered together with blood and lymph node memory CD4+ cells, as well as with lymph node naive CD4+ cells. Tumor-infiltrating Treg TCR alpha and beta sequences overlapped most with tumor naive CD4+ T cells, then blood naive.

V was cut by 1 base and J by 2 bases, with 8 bases left in between. The CDR3 runs 14 residues. Germline V gives CDR1 LGHNA, CDR2 YNFKEQ. After constant-region reverse-primer amplification, full-length variable regions underwent semi-nested PCR with Nested Universal Primer A. Via MiXCR, TCRdb re-called the 5' RACE reads, giving one row per CDR3 protein. The data contain about 5,700 distinct CDR3 sequences, roughly 34% of them seen just once; the ten biggest clones take up 5.5%. Purified naive CD4+ T cells were depleted of CD25+ Tregs. This sequence originates from a female donor with breast cancer. Source material: naive CD4+ T cells sorted from a lymph node. As to subset: naive CD4+ T cells, CD4+CD45RA+CD25-. The chain uses TRBV4-2 and TRBJ2-5, with D possibly matching TRBD1 (5 bases). CDR3 sequence reads: CASSQGGYQETQYF. The CDR3 nucleotides read TGTGCCAGCAGCCAAGGGGGCTATCAAGAGACCCAGTACTTC.